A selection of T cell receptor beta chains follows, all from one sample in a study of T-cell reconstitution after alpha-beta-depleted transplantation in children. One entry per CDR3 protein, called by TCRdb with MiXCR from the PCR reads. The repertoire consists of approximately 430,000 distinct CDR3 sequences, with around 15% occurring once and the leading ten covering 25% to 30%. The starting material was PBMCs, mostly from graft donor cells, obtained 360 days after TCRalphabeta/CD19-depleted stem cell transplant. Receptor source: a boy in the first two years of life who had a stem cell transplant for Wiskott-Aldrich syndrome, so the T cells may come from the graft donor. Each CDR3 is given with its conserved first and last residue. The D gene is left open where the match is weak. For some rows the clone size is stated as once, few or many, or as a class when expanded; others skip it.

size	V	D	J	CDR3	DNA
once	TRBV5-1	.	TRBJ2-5	CASSLDLRETQYF	TGCGCCAGCAGCTTGGACCTCCGGGAGACCCAGTACTTC
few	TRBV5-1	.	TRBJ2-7	CASSLAQDFDEQYF	TGCGCCAGCAGCTTGGCTCAGGACTTCGACGAGCAGTACTTC
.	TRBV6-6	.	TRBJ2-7	CASSRAGVYEQYF	TGTGCCAGCTCGAGAGCGGGCGTATACGAGCAGTACTTC
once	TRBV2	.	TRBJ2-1	CAMFTSLGYNEQFF	TGTGCCATGTTTACCTCCTTGGGATACAATGAGCAGTTCTTC
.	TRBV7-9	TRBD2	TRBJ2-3	CASSPTSTDTQCF	TGTGCCAGCAGCCCGACTAGCACAGATACGCAGTGTTTT
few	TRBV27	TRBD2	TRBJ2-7	CASSPGGPAGDSYEQYF	TGTGCCAGCAGTCCGGGTGGGCCAGCGGGAGACTCCTACGAGCAGTACTTC
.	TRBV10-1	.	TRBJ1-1	CASSATGEGTEAFF	TGCGCCAGCAGTGCCACAGGCGAGGGGACTGAAGCTTTCTTT
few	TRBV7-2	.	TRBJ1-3	CASSFSIGNTIYF	TGTGCCAGCAGCTTCTCAATTGGAAACACCATATATTTT
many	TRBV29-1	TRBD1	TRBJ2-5	CSVKTQGRGETQYF	TGCAGCGTTAAGACACAGGGGCGTGGAGAGACCCAGTACTTC
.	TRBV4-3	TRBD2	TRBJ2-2	CASSQDLREVTGELFF	TGCGCCAGCAGCCAAGATTTGCGGGAGGTCACCGGGGAGCTGTTTTTT